Below, one T cell receptor beta chain is given with its context. Its antigen is unknown. The data are from a study of blood T cells in healthy people across ages. It was with a sample-barcoded 5' primer and a J-beta primer mix that a second PCR of roughly 7 to 12 cycles was run. Sequencing of every sample gave 2.5 million or more CDR3-containing paired-end reads. TCRdb re-derived calls from the 5' RACE reads in MiXCR, one entry per CDR3 protein. The sample has some 750,000 distinct CDR3 sequences, over 20% seen once. CDR1 and CDR2 (germline): MNHGY, SAAAGT. V lost 2 bases and J 1 base, leaving 17 bases between the germline ends. The CDR3 loop spans 17 amino acids. Whole-study results and caveats: Higher naive T cell percentage went strongly together with higher TCR beta diversity.

The chain recombines TRBV6-8 with TRBJ2-5, with a tentative D call TRBD1 (7 bases). The source is a man aged 65-85 years in good health. Input material: blood. The CDR3 nucleotides are TGTGCCAGCAGTTACCCGGCGGGACAGATTATCCAAGAGACCCAGTACTTC. Translation gives CASSYPAGQIIQETQYF.